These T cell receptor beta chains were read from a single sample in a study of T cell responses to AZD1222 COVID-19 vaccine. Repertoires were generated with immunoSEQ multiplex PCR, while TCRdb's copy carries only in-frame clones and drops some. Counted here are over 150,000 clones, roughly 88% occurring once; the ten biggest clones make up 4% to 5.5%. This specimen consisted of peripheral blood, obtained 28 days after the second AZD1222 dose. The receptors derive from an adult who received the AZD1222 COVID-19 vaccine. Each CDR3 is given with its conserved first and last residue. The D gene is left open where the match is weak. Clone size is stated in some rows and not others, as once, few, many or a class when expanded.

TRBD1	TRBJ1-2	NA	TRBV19	CASSTHTGQGGGYTF	TGTGCCAGTAGTACCCACACCGGACAGGGGGGTGGCTACACCTTC
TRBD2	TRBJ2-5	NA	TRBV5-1	CASSASGGQETQYF	TGCGCCAGCAGCGCCAGCGGGGGCCAAGAGACCCAGTACTTC
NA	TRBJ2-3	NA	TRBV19	CASSRSDTQYF	TGTGCCAGTAGTAGGTCAGATACGCAGTATTTT
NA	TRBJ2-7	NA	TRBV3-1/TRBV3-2	CASSQEPSSYEQYF	TGTGCCAGCAGCCAAGAACCCAGCTCCTACGAGCAGTACTTC
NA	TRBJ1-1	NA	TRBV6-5	CASSYRGMEAFF	TGTGCCAGCAGTTACCGGGGAATGGAAGCTTTCTTT
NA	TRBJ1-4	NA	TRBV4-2	CASSQEDLWGANEKLFF	TGTGCCAGCAGCCAAGAAGACCTCTGGGGGGCTAATGAAAAACTGTTTTTT
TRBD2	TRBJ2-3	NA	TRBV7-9	CASSSLTSGVTDTQYF	TGTGCCAGCAGCTCCCTGACTAGCGGGGTGACAGATACGCAGTATTTT
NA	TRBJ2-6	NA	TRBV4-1	CASSQGPSNRDSSGANVLTF	TGCGCCAGCAGCCAAGGACCGTCAAACAGGGATTCTTCTGGGGCCAACGTCCTGACTTTC
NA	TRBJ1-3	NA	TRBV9	CASSVDTWGRPFRNTIYF	TGTGCCAGCAGCGTAGATACTTGGGGCCGCCCCTTTAGAAACACCATATATTTT
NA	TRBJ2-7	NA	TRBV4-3	CASSREPGQGSREQYF	TGCGCCAGCAGCCGGGAACCGGGCCAGGGGTCGCGCGAGCAGTACTTC
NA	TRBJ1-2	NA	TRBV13	CASSLQGGDYGYTF	TGTGCCAGCAGCCTCCAGGGTGGGGACTATGGCTACACCTTC
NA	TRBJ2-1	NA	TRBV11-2	CASSLGQINEQFF	TGTGCCAGCAGTTTAGGACAGATCAATGAGCAGTTCTTC
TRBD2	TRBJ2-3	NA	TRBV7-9	CATGERGGRGTDTQYF	TGTGCCACCGGGGAGCGGGGGGGCCGTGGCACAGATACGCAGTATTTT
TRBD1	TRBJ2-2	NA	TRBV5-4	CASSSPTGERTGELFF	TGTGCCAGCAGCTCCCCGACAGGGGAGCGCACCGGGGAGCTGTTTTTT
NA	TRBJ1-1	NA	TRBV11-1	CASSSAQRNTEAFF	TGTGCCAGCAGCTCAGCACAGAGGAACACTGAAGCTTTCTTT
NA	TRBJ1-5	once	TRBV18	CASSPHFNQPQHF	TGTGCCAGCTCACCCCACTTTAATCAGCCCCAGCATTTT
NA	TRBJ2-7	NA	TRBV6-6	CASSYSGTSSYEQYF	TGTGCCAGCAGTTACTCAGGGACGAGCTCCTACGAGCAGTACTTC
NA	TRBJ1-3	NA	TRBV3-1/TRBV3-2	CASSHQGSGNTIYF	TGTGCCAGCAGCCATCAGGGTTCTGGAAACACCATATATTTT
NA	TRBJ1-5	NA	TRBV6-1	CASSETRNQPQHF	TGTGCCAGCAGTGAAACGCGGAATCAGCCCCAGCATTTT
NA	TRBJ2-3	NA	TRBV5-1	CASSLSGTDTQYF	TGCGCCAGCAGCCTTAGCGGCACAGATACGCAGTATTTT
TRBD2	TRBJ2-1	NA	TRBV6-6	CASRNSGGGYNEQFF	TGTGCCAGCAGAAACAGCGGGGGCGGGTACAATGAGCAGTTCTTC
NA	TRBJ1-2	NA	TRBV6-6	CASSPERSYGYTF	TGTGCCAGCAGCCCGGAGCGGAGCTATGGCTACACCTTC
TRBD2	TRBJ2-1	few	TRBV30	CACPAGAYNEQFF	TGTGCCTGCCCTGCGGGGGCCTACAATGAGCAGTTCTTC
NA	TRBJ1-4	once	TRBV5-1	CASRSPDEKLFF	TGCGCCAGCAGGTCGCCTGATGAAAAACTGTTTTTT
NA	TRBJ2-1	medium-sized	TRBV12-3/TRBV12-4	CASSMGTPNEQFF	TGTGCCAGCAGTATGGGGACTCCAAATGAGCAGTTCTTC
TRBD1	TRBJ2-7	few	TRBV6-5	CASAGQGYREQYF	TGTGCCAGCGCGGGACAGGGTTATAGAGAGCAGTACTTC
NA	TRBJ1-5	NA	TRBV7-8	CASSLDGGTGNQPQHF	TGTGCCAGCAGCTTAGATGGGGGGACGGGCAATCAGCCCCAGCATTTT
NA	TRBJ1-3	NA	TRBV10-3	CAIRDNSGNTIYF	TGTGCCATCAGGGATAATTCTGGAAACACCATATATTTT
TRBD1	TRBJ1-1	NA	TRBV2	CASSSRGDRGLAEAFF	TGTGCCAGCAGTTCCAGGGGGGACAGGGGGCTCGCTGAAGCTTTCTTT
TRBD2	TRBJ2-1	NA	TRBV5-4	CASSLDPSGTKSYNEQFF	TGTGCCAGCAGCTTGGATCCTAGCGGCACGAAATCCTACAATGAGCAGTTCTTC
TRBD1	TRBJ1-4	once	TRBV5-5	CASSLGGQAGEKLFF	TGTGCCAGCAGCTTGGGGGGACAGGCAGGAGAAAAACTGTTTTTT
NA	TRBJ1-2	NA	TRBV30	CAWFTGPDYGGYTF	TGTGCCTGGTTCACAGGTCCGGACTATGGAGGCTACACCTTC
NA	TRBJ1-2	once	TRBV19	CASSPRNYGYTF	TGTGCCAGTAGCCCCCGGAACTATGGCTACACCTTC
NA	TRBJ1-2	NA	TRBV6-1	CASSESQGWNGYTF	TGTGCCAGCAGTGAATCCCAGGGATGGAATGGCTACACCTTC
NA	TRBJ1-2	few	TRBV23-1	CASSQSLEGRVNYGYTF	TGCGCCAGCAGTCAATCGCTGGAGGGCAGGGTAAACTATGGCTACACCTTC
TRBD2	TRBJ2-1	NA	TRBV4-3	CASSQGRGVYNEQFF	TGCGCCAGCAGCCAAGGGCGGGGGGTCTACAATGAGCAGTTCTTC